The 8 T cell receptor beta chains below all came from one sample that was sequenced in a study of blood T cell repertoires in COVID-19. Only in-frame clones appear in the TCRdb table, and some are missing; sequencing was by immunoSEQ multiplex PCR. Here the sample spans some 69,000 clones, about four fifths being singletons. Sequencing was performed on peripheral blood. These receptors originate from an older woman with acute or convalescent COVID-19.

The chain couples TRBV9 to TRBJ2-1; D ambiguous. CDR3 length: 12 amino acids. V was clipped by 2 bases and J by 8 bases, with 8 bases between them. Germline V lookup: CDR1 SGDLS, CDR2 YYNGEE. The CDR3 reads CASSVQGDEQFF. CDR3 nucleotides: TGTGCCAGCAGCGTTCAAGGAGATGAGCAGTTCTTC.

The chain recombines TRBV29-1 with TRBJ1-5; 11 bases are shared with TRBD1. After removal of 5 bases from V and 4 bases from J, the junction contained 4 bases not matched to a gene. This CDR3 region has 14 residues. Germline V lookup: CDR1 SQVTM, CDR2 ANQGSEA. The CDR3 nucleotides read TGCAGCGTTAAGGGGACAGGGGGGAATCAGCCCCAGCATTTT. Residues: CSVKGTGGNQPQHF.

This clone has just one count. This CDR3 reads CASSIEGLAAGEQYF. The CDR3 coding sequence is TGTGCCAGTAGTATAGAGGGACTAGCGGCTGGCGAGCAGTACTTC. The chain uses TRBV19 and TRBJ2-7; 11 nucleotides agree with TRBD2. The junction had 4 bases not matched to a gene; V was cut back by 0 bases and J by 6 bases. Germline-derived CDR1 and CDR2 are LNHDA and SQIVND (reference sequence). The CDR3 is 15 residues long. The full variable domain, in which reference TRBV19 and TRBJ2-7 provide the parts outside the CDR3, is DGGITQSPKYLFRKEGQNVTLSCEQNLNHDAMYWYRQDPGQGLRLIYYSQIVNDFQKGDIAEGYSVSREKKESFPLTVTSAQKNPTAFYLCASSIEGLAAGEQYFGPGTRLTVT.

This chain connects TRBV29-1 to TRBJ2-7; D gene unclear. Looked up from germline, CDR1 is SQVTM and CDR2 is ANQGSEA. The CDR3 extends over 11 amino acids. V was trimmed by 6 bases and J by 5 bases, leaving 11 bases between them. As DNA, the CDR3 is TGCAGCGTATCTTATCTCGACGAGCAGTACTTC. It translates to CSVSYLDEQYF.

V and J are TRBV5-1 and TRBJ2-2, with 8 nucleotides matching TRBD1. Germline loops: CDR1 SGHRS, CDR2 YFSETQ. This CDR3 spans 13 amino acids. The V and J ends lost 4 bases and 6 bases, in that order; junction bases with no gene match: 2. CDR3 in DNA: TGCGCCAGCAGCCGGACAGGGCCCGGGGAGCTGTTTTTT. The encoded protein is CASSRTGPGELFF.

The chain recombines TRBV5-1 with TRBJ2-3, with 7 bases that match TRBD2. Unmatched junction bases numbered 13, after V lost 1 base and J lost 11 bases. This CDR3 spans 15 amino acids. The germline CDR1 and CDR2 sequences are SGHRS and YFSETQ. The CDR3 sequence: CASSLSQGRGGGQYF. The CDR3 DNA sequence: TGCGCCAGCAGCTTGTCTCAGGGTCGCGGGGGTGGGCAGTATTTT. The entire variable domain, with the rest obtained from reference TRBV5-1 and TRBJ2-3, is as follows: KAGVTQTPRYLIKTRGQQVTLSCSPISGHRSVSWYQQTPGQGLQFLFEYFSETQRNKGNFPGRFSGRQFSNSRSEMNVSTLELGDSALYLCASSLSQGRGGGQYFGPGTRLTVL.

The V call is TRBV9, the J call TRBJ2-3; 9 bases map to TRBD2. This CDR3 contains 19 residues. The ends lost 3 bases at V and 5 bases at J; junction bases unmatched: 19. The germline CDR1 and CDR2 sequences are SGDLS and YYNGEE. The chain's CDR3 is CASSAVGPRRGRAGDTQYF. The CDR3 DNA follows: TGTGCCAGCAGCGCCGTCGGCCCGCGGCGCGGGAGGGCCGGAGATACGCAGTATTTT.

The chain has TRBV21-1 and TRBJ2-3; the table's D call TRBD2 went unverified against the DNA. TRBV21-1 is described as a pseudogene. This CDR3 is built from 10 residues. This CDR3 reads CASLAHTQYF. CDR3 in DNA: TGTGCCAGCTTAGCGCATACGCAGTATTTT.